The 3 T cell receptor beta chains listed next were all sequenced from one sample in a study of response to subunit inactivated influenza vaccine. TCRdb itself ran the RT-PCR reads through MiXCR, one entry per CDR3 protein. The table shows about 650,000 distinct CDR3 sequences, with 15% to 19% occurring only once. The input for sequencing was PBMCs from blood, taken about 13 days after vaccination. The receptors were gathered from a man in his forties or fifties who received an inactivated influenza vaccine.

This clonotype has only a few counts. The gene calls are TRBV5-1 and TRBJ2-1, with TRBD1 identical over 11 bases. With V trimmed by 5 bases and J by 10 bases, 8 bases remained unmatched. This CDR3 region has 14 residues. Germline V gene sequence: CDR1 SGHRS, CDR2 YFSETQ. The CDR3 sequence is CASRRTGGSLEQFF. The CDR3 DNA reads TGCGCCAGCAGACGGACAGGGGGCTCACTGGAGCAGTTCTTC.

This clonotype was counted only a few times. The J gene is TRBJ2-1, the V gene TRBV20-1; 12 bases are a match to TRBD2. Germline V gene lookup returns CDR1 DFQATT and CDR2 SNEGSKA (reference sequence). The CDR3 consists of 15 residues. Trimming at V came to 0 bases and at J to 4 bases, leaving 1 base not matched to a gene. CDR3 amino acids: CSAREGTSGYNEQFF. The CDR3 DNA reads TGCAGTGCTAGAGAGGGGACTAGCGGGTACAATGAGCAGTTCTTC.

This clonotype has more than one count but fewer than ten. The chain is built from TRBV28 and TRBJ1-2, with TRBD1 matching over 9 bases. This CDR3 spans 15 amino acids. Trimming removed 5 bases from V and 4 bases from J; junction bases left unmatched: 8. CDR1 is MDHEN and CDR2 is SYDVKM in the germline V gene. The DNA for the CDR3 is TGTGCCAGCAGTCCAATACAGGGGGCAGGCTATGGCTACACCTTC. It yields the protein CASSPIQGAGYGYTF.